This TCR beta chain was profiled in a study of T-cell memory formation after mild COVID-19. Findings and limits, study-wide: Day 15 to 85 contracting clones showed balanced CD4/CD8; day 15 to 37 expanders favored CD4+. Some responding clones appeared in pre-infection memory, suggesting cross-reactive memory joined.

The CDR3 runs to 14 residues. V was clipped by 3 bases and J by 4 bases, with 9 bases between them. A note on this clonotype: The antigen is unknown.

TCRalpha and TCRbeta libraries used 5'RACE with constant-segment primers and UMIs. TCRdb used MiXCR to reprocess the 5' RACE reads, holding one entry per CDR3 protein. This table holds approximately 490,000 distinct CDR3 sequences, 20% found once. The chain joins TRBV12-3 or TRBV12-4 to TRBJ2-2, with D unresolved. The source of this sequence is an adult woman who had mild COVID-19 (a few samples of this study predate the infection). Cell type and time point are not known. What was sequenced was PBMCs or a T cell subset sorted from them (not recorded which). The CDR3 loop is CASSFTYPTGELFF. As DNA, the CDR3 is TGTGCCAGCAGTTTTACCTACCCCACCGGGGAGCTGTTTTTT.